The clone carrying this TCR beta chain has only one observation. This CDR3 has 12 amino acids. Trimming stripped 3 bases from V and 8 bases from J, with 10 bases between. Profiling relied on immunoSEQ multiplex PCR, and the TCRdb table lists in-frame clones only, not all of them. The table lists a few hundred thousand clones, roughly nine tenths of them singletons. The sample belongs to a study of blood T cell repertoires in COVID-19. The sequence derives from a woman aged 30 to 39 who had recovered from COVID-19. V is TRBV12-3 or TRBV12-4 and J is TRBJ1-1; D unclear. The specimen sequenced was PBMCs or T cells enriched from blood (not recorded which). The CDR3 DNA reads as TGTGCCAGCAGTTTTTGGTCCAGGGAAGCTTTCTTT. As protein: CASSFWSREAFF.